These 14 T cell receptor beta chains were all obtained from the same sample, sequenced in a study of blood T cells in healthy people across ages. A second roughly 7 to 12 cycle PCR used barcoded and J-beta primers. TCRdb ran MiXCR on the 5' RACE reads and lists one entry per CDR3 protein. This repertoire shows roughly 800,000 distinct CDR3 sequences, around 36% found once; its top ten account for under 15%. Material: blood. These receptors came from a man in his late teens or twenties in good health.

In this sample, this clonotype turned up a few times. Being one base from a much bigger clone, this may be a read error. V gene TRBV4-3 combines with J gene TRBJ2-7; D is undetermined. Germline V gene data show CDR1 as LGHNA and CDR2 as YSLEER. The CDR3 has 16 residues. V was shortened by 0 bases and J by 7 bases, with 19 bases between the two germline ends. CDR3 residues: CASSQDLGGTYNEQYF. The CDR3 DNA reads TGCGCCAGCAGCCAAGATTTGGGCGGAACCTACAATGAGCAGTACTTC.

The sample holds many counts of this clonotype. The gene calls are TRBV7-9 and TRBJ2-7, with 7 nucleotides matching TRBD1. There are 16 residues in the CDR3. Trimming removed 4 bases from V and 0 bases from J; junction bases left unmatched: 9. Per germline, CDR1 SEHNR and CDR2 FQNEAQ (reference sequence). The CDR3 here is CASSSSGTESSYEQYF. In nucleotides, the CDR3 is TGTGCCAGCAGCTCATCCGGGACAGAGAGCTCCTACGAGCAGTACTTC.

The chain links TRBV7-9 to TRBJ2-1, with D possibly TRBD2 on 5 matching bases. V dropped 5 bases and J dropped 9 bases, with 17 bases sitting between them. The CDR3 totals 14 residues. Germline CDR1 and CDR2: SEHNR and FQNEAQ (reference sequence). The CDR3 DNA reads as TGTGCCAGCAGCCTACCGGGGAATTGGGGTGAGCAGTTCTTC. This sequence encodes CASSLPGNWGEQFF.

As regards this clonotype: Possible read error: a much larger clone is one base away. The CDR3 does not close with the conserved phenylalanine or tryptophan, likely indicating a read error. This chain uses TRBV20-1 with TRBJ2-7, with 7 nucleotides matching TRBD1. Germline CDR1 and CDR2: DFQATT and SNEGSKA (reference sequence). V lost 6 bases and J lost 2; bases outside the gene matches: 4. The CDR3 extends over 12 amino acids. CDR3 protein: CSARQGPYEQYL. In DNA, the CDR3 is TGCAGTGCCCGACAGGGACCCTACGAGCAGTACTTA.

The chain combines TRBV20-1 with TRBJ2-3; TRBD2 is a possible D gene (6 bases). Deletions cut 1 base from V and 3 bases from J, with 14 bases between. Germline-derived CDR1 and CDR2 are DFQATT and SNEGSKA (reference sequence). CDR3 length: 15 residues. The CDR3 here is CSARGGLALTDTQYF. The CDR3 DNA sequence: TGCAGTGCTAGAGGCGGGCTAGCGTTGACAGATACGCAGTATTTT.

The genes are TRBV5-6 and TRBJ2-1, with D maybe TRBD1 (6 bases). V was pared by 7 bases and J by 0 bases, with 14 bases between. CDR1 is SGHDT and CDR2 is YYEEEE in the germline V gene. This CDR3 comprises 15 residues. The CDR3 here is CASASDRLSYNEQFF. DNA of the CDR3: TGTGCCAGCGCTTCCGACAGGCTCTCCTACAATGAGCAGTTCTTC.

This clonotype has a handful of counts. This chain links TRBV6-2 or TRBV6-3 with TRBJ2-2; TRBD1 matches at 8 bases. V shed 7 bases, J shed 4 bases, and the junction held 11 bases outside the gene matches. The length of the CDR3 is 16 residues. From germline, CDR1 is MNHEY and CDR2 SVGEGT. CDR3 residues: CASTLFRQGITGELFF. For the CDR3, the DNA is TGTGCCAGCACCCTATTTCGACAGGGGATCACCGGGGAGCTGTTTTTT.

The chain combines TRBV14 with TRBJ2-7; 8 nucleotides align to TRBD2. The germline CDR1 and CDR2 sequences are SGHDN and FVKESK. V lost 0 bases and J lost 4; bases outside the gene matches: 5. The CDR3 is made up of 15 amino acids. CDR3: CASSQERLAIYEQYF. In DNA form, the CDR3 reads TGTGCCAGCAGCCAAGAGAGACTAGCGATTTACGAGCAGTACTTC.

This clonotype was counted between two and nine times. This chain uses TRBV20-1 with TRBJ1-1; TRBD1 is a possible D gene (6 bases). The length of the CDR3 is 14 residues. Germline CDR1 reads DFQATT; CDR2 reads SNEGSKA (reference sequence). V was cut by 8 bases and J by 1 base, with 17 bases left in between. CDR3 in DNA: TGCAGTCCCGAACGAGGGGGGGCGAACACTGAAGCTTTCTTT. It is translated as CSPERGGANTEAFF.

This clonotype was recorded only once. This clone may be a read error of a much larger clone one base away. The rearrangement joins TRBV12-5 to TRBJ2-1; 7 bases fit TRBD2. In germline, CDR1 is LGHNT, CDR2 FRNRAP. The V gene end was trimmed by 6 bases and the J gene end by 3 bases; junction bases not matched to a gene: 11. The CDR3 sequence is 16 residues long. CDR3 residues: CASGPGEGQNYNEQFF. CDR3 bases: TGTGCTAGTGGCCCCGGGGAGGGGCAAAACTACAATGAGCAGTTCTTC.

This rearrangement joins TRBV5-1 to TRBJ2-2, with 7 positions matching TRBD1. From germline, CDR1 is SGHRS and CDR2 YFSETQ. This CDR3 is 14 amino acids long. V shed 4 bases and J 8 bases; nucleotides not matched to a gene: 8. CDR3 DNA: TGCGCCAGCAGCACCCAGACAGGGCGGGGGGAGCTGTTTTTT. Translation: CASSTQTGRGELFF.

This clonotype was counted a few times. This sequence joins TRBV5-6 and TRBJ2-5; 7 bases line up with TRBD2. V shed 3 bases, J shed 4 bases, and the junction held 9 bases outside the gene matches. The CDR3 runs 15 residues. Germline V gene data show CDR1 as SGHDT and CDR2 as YYEEEE. The CDR3 coding sequence is TGTGCCAGCAGCTCGGGACTACGCCTGGTAGAGACCCAGTACTTC. Translating gives CASSSGLRLVETQYF.

This clonotype occurred a few times. V and J are TRBV7-2 and TRBJ1-2; D remains ambiguous. V lost 0 bases and J 4 bases, leaving 9 bases between the germline ends. In germline, CDR1 is SGHTA, CDR2 FQGNSA. The CDR3 runs 14 residues. Here the CDR3 reads CASSLAIQVYGYTF. DNA for the CDR3: TGTGCCAGCAGCTTAGCGATACAAGTCTATGGCTACACCTTC.

Only a few counts were recorded for this clonotype. J is TRBJ2-5 and V is TRBV7-6; a possible D gene is TRBD1 (6 bases). V lost 4 bases and J 2 bases, leaving 14 bases between the germline ends. The length of the CDR3 is 15 residues. Germline CDR1 and CDR2: SGHVS and FNYEAQ. CDR3 DNA: TGTGCCAGCAGCTGGACGGACAGCAGACAAGAGACCCAGTACTTC. It translates to CASSWTDSRQETQYF.